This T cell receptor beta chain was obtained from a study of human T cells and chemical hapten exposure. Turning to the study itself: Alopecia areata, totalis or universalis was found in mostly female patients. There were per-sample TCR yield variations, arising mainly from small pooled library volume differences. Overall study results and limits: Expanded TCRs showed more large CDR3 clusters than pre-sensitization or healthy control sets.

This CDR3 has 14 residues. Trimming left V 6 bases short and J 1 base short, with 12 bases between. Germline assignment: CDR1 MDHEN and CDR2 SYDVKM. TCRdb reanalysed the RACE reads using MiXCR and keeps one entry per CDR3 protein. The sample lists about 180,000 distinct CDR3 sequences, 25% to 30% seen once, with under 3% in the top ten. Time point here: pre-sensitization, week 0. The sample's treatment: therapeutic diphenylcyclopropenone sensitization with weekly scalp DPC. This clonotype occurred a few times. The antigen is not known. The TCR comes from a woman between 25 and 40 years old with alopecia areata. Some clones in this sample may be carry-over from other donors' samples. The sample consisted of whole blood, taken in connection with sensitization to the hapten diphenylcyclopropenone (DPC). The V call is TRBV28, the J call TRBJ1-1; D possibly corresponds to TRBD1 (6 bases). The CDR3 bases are TGTGCCAGCAGCCCGGCGGACAGGAACACTGAAGCTTTCTTT. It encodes CASSPADRNTEAFF.